This T cell receptor beta chain was captured in a study of radiation and T cells in renal cell carcinoma. With respect to this clone: The antigen remains undetermined. In the same sample, other DNA sequences code for this CDR3.

Time point of the sample: blood 4 weeks post-SBRT, at nephrectomy. Described treatment: 15 Gy SBRT to primary tumor, nephrectomy 4 weeks later. Nephrectomy followed 15 Gy stereotactic body radiation by 4 weeks. Serial blood draws occurred at baseline and 2 and 4 weeks post-SBRT. The protocol was immunoSEQ multiplex PCR, while the TCRdb copy is restricted to in-frame clones and leaves out a portion. The sample records about 150,000 clones, about 86% being singletons. Study results and caveats: Top tumor clonotypes rose in blood 2 weeks post-radiation, then contracted.

The input for sequencing was blood, taken from a patient whose treatment included radiotherapy and nephrectomy. This sequence was found in a woman between 45 and 65 years old with renal cell carcinoma.

The CDR3 DNA is TGTGCCAGCAGCCCTCGACTAGCGGGAGGAGAGACCCAGTACTTC. It translates to CASSPRLAGGETQYF. The chain is built from TRBV7-2 and TRBJ2-5; 13 positions match TRBD2. The V and J ends lost 5 bases and 4 bases, in that order; junction bases with no gene match: 4. Germline lookup yields CDR1 SGHTA and CDR2 FQGNSA. The CDR3 runs to 15 residues.